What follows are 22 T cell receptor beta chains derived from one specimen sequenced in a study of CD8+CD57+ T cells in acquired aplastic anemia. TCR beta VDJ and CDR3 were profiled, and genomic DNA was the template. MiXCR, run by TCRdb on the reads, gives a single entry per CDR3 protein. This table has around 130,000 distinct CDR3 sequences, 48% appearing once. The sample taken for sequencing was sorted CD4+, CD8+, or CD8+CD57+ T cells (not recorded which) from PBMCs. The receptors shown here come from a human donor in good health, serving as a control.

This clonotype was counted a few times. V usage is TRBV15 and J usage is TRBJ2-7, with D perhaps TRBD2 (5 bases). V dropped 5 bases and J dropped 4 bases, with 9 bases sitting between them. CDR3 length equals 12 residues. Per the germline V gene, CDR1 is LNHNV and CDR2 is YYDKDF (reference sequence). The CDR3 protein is CATSGGEYEQYF. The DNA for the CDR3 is TGTGCCACCAGCGGAGGAGAGTACGAGCAGTACTTC.

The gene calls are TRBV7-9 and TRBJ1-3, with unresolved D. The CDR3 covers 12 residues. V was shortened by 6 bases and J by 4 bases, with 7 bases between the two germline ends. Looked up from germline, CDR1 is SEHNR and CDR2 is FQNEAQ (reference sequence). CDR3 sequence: CASRLPGNTIYF. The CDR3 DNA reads TGTGCCAGCAGGCTCCCGGGAAACACCATATATTTT.

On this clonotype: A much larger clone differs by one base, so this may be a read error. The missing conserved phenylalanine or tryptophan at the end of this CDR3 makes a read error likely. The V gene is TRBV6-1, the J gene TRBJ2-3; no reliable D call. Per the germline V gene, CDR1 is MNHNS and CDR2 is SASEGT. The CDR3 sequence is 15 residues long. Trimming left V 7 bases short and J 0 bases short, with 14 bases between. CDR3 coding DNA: TGTGCCAGCAAAACAGCGACAACTAGCACAGATACGCAGTATTCT. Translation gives CASKTATTSTDTQYS.

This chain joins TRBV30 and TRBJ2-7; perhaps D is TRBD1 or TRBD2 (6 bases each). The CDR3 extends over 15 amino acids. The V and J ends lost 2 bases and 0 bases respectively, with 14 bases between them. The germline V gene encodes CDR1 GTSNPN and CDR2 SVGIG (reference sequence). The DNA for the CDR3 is TGTGCCTGGAGTCGCGAGGGGGGAAGCTCCTACGAGCAGTACTTC. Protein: CAWSREGGSSYEQYF.

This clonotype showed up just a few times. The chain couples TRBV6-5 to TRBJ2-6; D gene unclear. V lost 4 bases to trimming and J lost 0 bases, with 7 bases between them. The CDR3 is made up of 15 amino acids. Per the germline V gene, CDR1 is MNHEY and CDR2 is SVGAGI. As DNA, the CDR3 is TGTGCCAGCAGTTCACAGCGCTCTGGGGCCAACGTCCTGACTTTC. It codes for CASSSQRSGANVLTF.

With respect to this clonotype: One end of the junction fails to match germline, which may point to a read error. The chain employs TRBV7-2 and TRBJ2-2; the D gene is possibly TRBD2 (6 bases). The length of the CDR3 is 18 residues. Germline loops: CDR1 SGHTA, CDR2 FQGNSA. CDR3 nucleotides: TGTGCCAGCAGCTTAGCGGTCTCTAGGGGTAGCGGCACCAGGGAGCTGTTTTTT. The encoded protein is CASSLAVSRGSGTRELFF.

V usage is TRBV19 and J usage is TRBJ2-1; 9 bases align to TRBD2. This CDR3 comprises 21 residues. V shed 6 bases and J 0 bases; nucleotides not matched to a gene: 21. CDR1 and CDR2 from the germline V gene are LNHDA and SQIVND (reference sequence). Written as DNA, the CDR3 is TGTGCCAGTAGGGACTCCGGGGCCGGCGGGGGGGCCCTAAGCTCCTACAATGAGCAGTTCTTC. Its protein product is CASRDSGAGGGALSSYNEQFF. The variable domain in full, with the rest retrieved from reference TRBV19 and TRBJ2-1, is DGGITQSPKYLFRKEGQNVTLSCEQNLNHDAMYWYRQDPGQGLRLIYYSQIVNDFQKGDIAEGYSVSREKKESFPLTVTSAQKNPTAFYLCASRDSGAGGGALSSYNEQFFGPGTRLTVL.

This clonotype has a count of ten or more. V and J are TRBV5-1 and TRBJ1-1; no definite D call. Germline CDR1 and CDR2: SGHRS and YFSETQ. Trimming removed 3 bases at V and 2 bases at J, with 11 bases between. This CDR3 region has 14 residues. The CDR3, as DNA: TGCGCCAGCAGCTACCAAGCTACTAACACTGAAGCTTTCTTT. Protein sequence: CASSYQATNTEAFF.

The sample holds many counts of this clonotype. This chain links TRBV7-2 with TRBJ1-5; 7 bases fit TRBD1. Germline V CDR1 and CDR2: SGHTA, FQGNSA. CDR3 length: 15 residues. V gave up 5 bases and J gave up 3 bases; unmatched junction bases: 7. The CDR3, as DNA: TGTGCCAGCAGCGTGGGACAGAACCCCAATCAGCCCCAGCATTTT. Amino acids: CASSVGQNPNQPQHF.

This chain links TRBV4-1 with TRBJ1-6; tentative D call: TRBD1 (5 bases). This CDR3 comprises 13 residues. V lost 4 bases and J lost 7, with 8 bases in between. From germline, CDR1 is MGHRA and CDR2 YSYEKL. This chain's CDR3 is CASSPWGNSPLHF. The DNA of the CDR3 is TGCGCCAGCAGCCCGTGGGGGAATTCACCCCTCCACTTT.

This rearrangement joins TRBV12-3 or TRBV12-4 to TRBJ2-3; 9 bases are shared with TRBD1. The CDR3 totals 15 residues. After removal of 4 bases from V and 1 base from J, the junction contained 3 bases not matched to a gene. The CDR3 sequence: CASSYRTGGTDTQYF. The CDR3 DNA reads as TGTGCCAGCAGTTACCGGACAGGGGGCACAGATACGCAGTATTTT.

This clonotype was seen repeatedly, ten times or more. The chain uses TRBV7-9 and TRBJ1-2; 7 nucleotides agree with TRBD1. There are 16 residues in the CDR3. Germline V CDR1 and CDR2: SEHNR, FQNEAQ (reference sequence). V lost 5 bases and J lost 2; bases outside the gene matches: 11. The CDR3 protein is CASSTRTGTLNYGYTF. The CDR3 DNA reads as TGTGCCAGCAGCACCAGGACAGGAACGCTGAACTATGGCTACACCTTC.

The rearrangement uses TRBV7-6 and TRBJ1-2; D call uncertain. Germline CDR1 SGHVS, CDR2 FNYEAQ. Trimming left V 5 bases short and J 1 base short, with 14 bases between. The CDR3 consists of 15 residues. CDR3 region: CASSPRDPINYGYTF. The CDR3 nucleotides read TGTGCCAGCAGCCCCCGAGACCCTATTAACTATGGCTACACCTTC.

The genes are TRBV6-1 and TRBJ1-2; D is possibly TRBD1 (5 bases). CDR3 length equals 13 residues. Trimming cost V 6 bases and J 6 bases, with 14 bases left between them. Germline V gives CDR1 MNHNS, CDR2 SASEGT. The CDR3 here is CASSPGRYDGYTF. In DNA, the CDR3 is TGTGCCAGCAGCCCAGGGCGGTACGATGGCTACACCTTC.

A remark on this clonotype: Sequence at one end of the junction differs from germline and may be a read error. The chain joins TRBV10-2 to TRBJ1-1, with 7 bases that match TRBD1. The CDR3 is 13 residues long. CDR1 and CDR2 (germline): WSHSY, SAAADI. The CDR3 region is CDSSAGTDTEAFF. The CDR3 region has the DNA TGTGACAGCAGCGCCGGGACAGATACTGAAGCTTTCTTT.

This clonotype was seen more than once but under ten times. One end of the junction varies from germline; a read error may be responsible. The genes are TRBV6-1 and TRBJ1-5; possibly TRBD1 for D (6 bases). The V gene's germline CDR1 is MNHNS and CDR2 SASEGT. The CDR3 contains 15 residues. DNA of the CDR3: TGTGCCAGCCGCGTTACAGGGCGAGGAAATCAGCTCCAGCATTTT. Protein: CASRVTGRGNQLQHF.

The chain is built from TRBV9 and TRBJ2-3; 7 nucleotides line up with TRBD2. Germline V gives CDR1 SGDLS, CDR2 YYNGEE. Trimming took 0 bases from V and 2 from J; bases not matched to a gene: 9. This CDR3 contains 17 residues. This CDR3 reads CASSVGGGIGDTDTQYF. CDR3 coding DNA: TGTGCCAGCAGCGTAGGGGGGGGGATTGGCGACACAGATACGCAGTATTTT.

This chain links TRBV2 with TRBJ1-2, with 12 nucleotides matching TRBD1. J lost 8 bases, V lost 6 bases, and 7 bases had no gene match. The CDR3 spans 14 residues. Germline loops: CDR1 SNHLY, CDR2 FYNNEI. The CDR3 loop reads CASSRGQGANGYTF. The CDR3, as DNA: TGTGCCAGCAGCCGGGGACAGGGGGCTAACGGCTACACCTTC.

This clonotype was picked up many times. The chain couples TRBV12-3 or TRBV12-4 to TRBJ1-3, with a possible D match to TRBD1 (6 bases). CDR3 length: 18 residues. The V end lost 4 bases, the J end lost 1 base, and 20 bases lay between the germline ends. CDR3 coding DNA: TGTGCCAGCAGTTCCCGCCGACAGGTCCGAAGGTCTGGAAACACCATATATTTT. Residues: CASSSRRQVRRSGNTIYF.

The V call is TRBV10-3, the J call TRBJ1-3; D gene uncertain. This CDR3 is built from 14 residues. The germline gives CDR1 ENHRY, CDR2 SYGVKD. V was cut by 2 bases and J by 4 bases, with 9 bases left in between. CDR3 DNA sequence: TGTGCCATCAGTGAGAGTGAAACGGGAAACACCATATATTTT. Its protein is CAISESETGNTIYF.

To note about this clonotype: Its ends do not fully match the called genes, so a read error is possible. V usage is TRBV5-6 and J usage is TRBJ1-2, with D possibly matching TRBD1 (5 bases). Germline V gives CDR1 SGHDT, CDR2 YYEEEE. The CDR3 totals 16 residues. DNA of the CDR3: TGTGCCAGCGGCTTAGATTACGGGACGGAAAACTATGGCTACACCTTC. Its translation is CASGLDYGTENYGYTF.

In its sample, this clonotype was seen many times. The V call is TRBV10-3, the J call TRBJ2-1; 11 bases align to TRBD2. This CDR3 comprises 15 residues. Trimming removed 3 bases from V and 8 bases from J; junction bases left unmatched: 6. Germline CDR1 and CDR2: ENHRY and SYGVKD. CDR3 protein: CAISDLSGGGDEQFF. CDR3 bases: TGTGCCATCAGTGACCTTAGCGGGGGGGGGGATGAGCAGTTCTTC.